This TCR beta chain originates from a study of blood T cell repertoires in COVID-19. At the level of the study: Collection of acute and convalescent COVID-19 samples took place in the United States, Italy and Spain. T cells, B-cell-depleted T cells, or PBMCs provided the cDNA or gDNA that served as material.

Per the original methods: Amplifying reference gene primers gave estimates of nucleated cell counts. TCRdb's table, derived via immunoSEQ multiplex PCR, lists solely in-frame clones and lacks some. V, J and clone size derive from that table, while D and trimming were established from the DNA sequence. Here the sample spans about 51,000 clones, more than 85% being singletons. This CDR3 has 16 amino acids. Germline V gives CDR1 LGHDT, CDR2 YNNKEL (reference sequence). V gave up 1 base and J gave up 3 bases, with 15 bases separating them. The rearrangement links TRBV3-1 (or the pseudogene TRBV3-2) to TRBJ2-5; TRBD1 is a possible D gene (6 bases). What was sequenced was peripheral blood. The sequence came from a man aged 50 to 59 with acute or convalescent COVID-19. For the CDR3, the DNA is TGTGCCAGCAGCCAAGTCCAGCCCCCAGGGGAAGAGACCCAGTACTTC. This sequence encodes CASSQVQPPGEETQYF.